One T cell receptor (beta chain) is described in this entry. The antigen remains unidentified. These data originate in a study of blood T cells in healthy people across ages. Findings and limits, study-wide: Diversity estimates from one million T cells were considered underestimates.

Total RNA, at least 6 micrograms per sample, came from PBMCs. Primed by a sample-barcoded 5' primer and a J-beta primer mix, a second PCR proceeded for about 6 to 11 cycles. Carrying 12 random nucleotides, a template-switch adaptor labeled each individual cDNA molecule. Each CDR3 protein is one row after TCRdb ran MiXCR on the 5' RACE reads. This sample yields hundreds of thousands of distinct CDR3 sequences, of which more than 40% are seen a single time; 30% to 40% belongs to the top ten. The V and J ends lost 7 bases and 0 bases respectively, with 21 bases between them. CDR3 size: 17 residues. The sample consisted of blood. This receptor was obtained from an older woman in good health. The chain employs TRBV12-3 or TRBV12-4 and TRBJ1-1; TRBD1 is a possible D gene (6 bases). CDR3 nucleotides: TGTGCCAGCACTAGACAGGCGAAAACCACGATGAACACTGAAGCTTTCTTT. It translates to CASTRQAKTTMNTEAFF.